Below are 17 T cell receptor beta chains sequenced from a single sample in a study of T cell responses to AZD1222 COVID-19 vaccine. Libraries were prepared by immunoSEQ multiplex PCR; TCRdb keeps only in-frame clonotypes and omits some of them. The sample records about 160,000 clones, roughly 90% being singletons. The sequences come from peripheral blood, collected 28 days after the second AZD1222 dose. The receptors originated from an adult who received the AZD1222 COVID-19 vaccine.

The rearrangement joins TRBV6-2 or TRBV6-3 to TRBJ1-3; no clear D. With 6 bases removed from V and 3 bases from J, the gap between germline ends came to 3 bases. The CDR3 is 11 residues long. The germline gives CDR1 MNHEY, CDR2 SVGEGT. The DNA for the CDR3 is TGTGCCAGCAGCATTGGAAACACCATATATTTT. As protein: CASSIGNTIYF.

The chain carries TRBV19 and TRBJ1-5, with TRBD1 matching 7 bases. Germline CDR1 LNHDA, CDR2 SQIVND (reference sequence). CDR3 length equals 15 residues. The junction had 6 bases not matched to a gene; V was cut back by 7 bases and J by 0 bases. This CDR3 is CASTTGEYSNQPQHF. The CDR3 DNA sequence: TGTGCCAGTACCACAGGGGAATATAGCAATCAGCCCCAGCATTTT.

CDR3 loop: CASSEDRDTDTQYF. As DNA, the CDR3 is TGTGCCAGCAGTGAGGACCGAGACACAGATACGCAGTATTTT. The chain carries TRBV6-1 and TRBJ2-3; D unresolved. This CDR3 has 14 residues. Germline CDR1 MNHNS, CDR2 SASEGT. V was cut by 3 bases and J by 2 bases, with 9 bases left in between.

V and J are TRBV4-1 and TRBJ1-5, with a tentative D call TRBD1 (5 bases). Trimming stripped 3 bases from V and 0 bases from J, with 9 bases between. The CDR3 length is 15 residues. The germline V gene encodes CDR1 MGHRA and CDR2 YSYEKL. CDR3 loop: CASSHRGDSNQPQHF. The CDR3 DNA sequence: TGCGCCAGCAGCCACAGAGGGGATAGCAATCAGCCCCAGCATTTT.

This clone occurred a few times. The chain combines TRBV5-1 with TRBJ2-7, with D hard to call. The V end was cut by 2 bases, the J end by 3 bases, with 6 bases between. Germline V CDR1 and CDR2: SGHRS, YFSETQ. CDR3 size: 12 residues. DNA for the CDR3: TGCGCCAGCAGCTTAGACGGCTACGAGCAGTACTTC. Amino acid sequence: CASSLDGYEQYF.

The chain uses TRBV5-1 and TRBJ1-2; D not resolved. V was clipped by 2 bases and J by 8 bases, with 10 bases between them. Germline V gene data show CDR1 as SGHRS and CDR2 as YFSETQ. This CDR3 has 12 amino acids. DNA for the CDR3: TGCGCCAGCAGCTTTAATCGTTGGGGCTACACCTTC. Protein: CASSFNRWGYTF.

V is TRBV19 and J is TRBJ2-6; D uncertain. V shed 3 bases and J shed 0 bases, with 6 bases lying between them. Germline CDR1 LNHDA, CDR2 SQIVND (reference sequence). The CDR3 runs 15 residues. CDR3 sequence reads: CASSIFSSGANVLTF. Here the CDR3 DNA reads TGTGCCAGTAGTATTTTCAGCTCTGGGGCCAACGTCCTGACTTTC.

This chain links TRBV11-2 with TRBJ2-5, with 8 bases matching TRBD2. Germline V gives CDR1 SGHAT, CDR2 FQNNGV. The V segment lost 5 bases and the J segment 5 bases; nucleotides outside the gene matches: 7. The CDR3 length is 14 residues. The chain's CDR3 is CASSPAGVSETQYF. The CDR3, as DNA: TGTGCCAGCAGCCCAGCGGGGGTATCGGAGACCCAGTACTTC.

This clone was found a few times. This chain uses TRBV30 with TRBJ2-2, with 12 bases fitting TRBD2. This CDR3 contains 15 residues. V trimming: 5 bases; J trimming: 0 bases; junction bases outside the gene matches: 1. The germline gives CDR1 GTSNPN, CDR2 SVGIG (reference sequence). The CDR3 region is CAWRTSGTNTGELFF. The CDR3 nucleotides read TGTGCCTGGCGGACTAGCGGGACGAACACCGGGGAGCTGTTTTTT.

The chain recombines TRBV3-1 (or the pseudogene TRBV3-2) with TRBJ2-7, with TRBD1 identical over 8 bases. V shed 0 bases and J 6 bases; nucleotides not matched to a gene: 13. The CDR3 is made up of 17 amino acids. Germline CDR1 and CDR2: LGHDT and YNNKEL (reference sequence). The CDR3: CASSQDRLGQGRGEQYF. The CDR3 DNA follows: TGTGCCAGCAGCCAAGATCGATTAGGACAGGGACGTGGCGAGCAGTACTTC.

The rearrangement links TRBV7-9 to TRBJ2-4; D is ambiguous. The CDR3 extends over 15 amino acids. The ends were cut back, 4 bases at V and 2 bases at J, with 12 bases in the middle. CDR1 SEHNR and CDR2 FQNEAQ come from the germline V gene (reference sequence). The CDR3 bases are TGTGCCAGCAGCTCGCAAAGTGCAACCAAAAACATTCAGTACTTC. Residues: CASSSQSATKNIQYF.

The J gene is TRBJ2-3, the V gene TRBV4-2; 10 bases align to TRBD2. Per the germline V gene, CDR1 is LGHNA and CDR2 is YNFKEQ. J lost 4 bases, V lost 0 bases, and 4 bases had no gene match. This CDR3 spans 16 amino acids. The CDR3 is CASSQEASGGADTQYF. Here the CDR3 DNA reads TGTGCCAGCAGCCAAGAGGCTAGCGGGGGAGCAGATACGCAGTATTTT.

The chain combines TRBV18 with TRBJ1-6, with D uncertain. V was trimmed by 5 bases and J by 11 bases, leaving 16 bases between them. The CDR3 totals 14 residues. Germline CDR1 KGHSH, CDR2 LQKENI. CDR3 sequence reads: CASSAVEAKPPLHF. The CDR3 nucleotides are TGTGCCAGCTCAGCCGTCGAGGCCAAACCACCCCTCCACTTT.

The chain joins TRBV18 to TRBJ1-3, with D perhaps matching TRBD1 (6 bases). This CDR3 comprises 17 residues. V lost 5 bases and J lost 4, with 21 bases in between. The germline CDR1 and CDR2 sequences are KGHSH and LQKENI. The CDR3, as DNA: TGTGCCAGCTCAACGGGTACGCAGGGGCTGGCAGGAAACACCATATATTTT. This codes for CASSTGTQGLAGNTIYF. Based on the CDR3 plus reference TRBV18 and TRBJ1-3, the full variable domain is NAGVMQNPRHLVRRRGQEARLRCSPMKGHSHVYWYRQLPEEGLKFMVYLQKENIIDESGMPKERFSAEFPKEGPSILRIQQVVRGDSAAYFCASSTGTQGLAGNTIYFGEGSWLTVV.

CDR3 loop: CASSIDQRVYGYTF. Written as DNA, the CDR3 is TGTGCCAGTAGTATAGATCAACGGGTCTATGGCTACACCTTC. The chain has TRBV19 and TRBJ1-2; no clear D gene. CDR3 length: 14 residues. V was clipped by 0 bases and J by 4 bases, with 9 bases between them. CDR1 is LNHDA and CDR2 is SQIVND in the germline V gene (reference sequence). The full variable domain, its missing parts supplied by reference TRBV19 and TRBJ1-2, is DGGITQSPKYLFRKEGQNVTLSCEQNLNHDAMYWYRQDPGQGLRLIYYSQIVNDFQKGDIAEGYSVSREKKESFPLTVTSAQKNPTAFYLCASSIDQRVYGYTFGSGTRLTVV.

The chain recombines TRBV9 with TRBJ1-3; D gene ambiguous. Trimming pared 3 bases from V and 2 bases from J, leaving 9 bases between. The length of the CDR3 is 14 residues. Germline lookup yields CDR1 SGDLS and CDR2 YYNGEE. As DNA, the CDR3 is TGTGCCAGCAGCGCCCAGGCCACTGGAAACACCATATATTTT. It is translated as CASSAQATGNTIYF.

The chain joins TRBV5-4 to TRBJ1-1; D not resolved. Germline assignment: CDR1 SGHNT and CDR2 YYREEE (reference sequence). The CDR3 has 13 residues. Between the trimmed V and J ends, which lost 4 bases and 13 bases, there was a span of 20 bases. CDR3 bases: TGTGCCAGCAGCGTGCCTAGGGTGGCAGACCTTTTCTTT. Encoded protein: CASSVPRVADLFF.